The rows below give T cell receptor beta chains drawn from one sample of a study of T cells in Graves' hyperthyroidism and ophthalmopathy. TCRdb itself ran the multiplex PCR reads through MiXCR, one entry per CDR3 protein. The table lists about half a million distinct CDR3 sequences, less than 25% of them singletons, with around 27% in the top ten. The material sequenced was blood. All receptors come from a man aged 18 to 30 with Graves' hyperthyroidism. CDR3s include the opening cysteine and the closing phenylalanine or tryptophan. D genes are given only for firm matches. Size tells how often a clone was seen, or its class if it is expanded.

v_call,clone_size,j_call,d_call,cdr3_nt,cdr3_aa
TRBV7-8,many,TRBJ1-5,.,TGTGCCAGCAGACTGGGTAGGGTTCCCGCCTCCGATCAGCCCCAGCATTTT,CASRLGRVPASDQPQHF
TRBV7-7,many,TRBJ2-5,.,TGTGCTAGCAGCTTAGAAGTGGGGGTGAGAGAGACCCAGTACTTC,CASSLEVGVRETQYF
TRBV29-1,many,TRBJ1-1,.,TGCAGCGCCCGGGGGGTCGGGGGGACTGAAGCTTTCTTT,CSARGVGGTEAFF
TRBV6-1,many,TRBJ1-6,.,TGTGCCAGCAGTGGACAGCCTCGATTTCGGCATAATTCACCCCTCCACTTT,CASSGQPRFRHNSPLHF
TRBV7-9,many,TRBJ2-7,TRBD1,TGTGCCAGCAGCTCCTCCGGGACAGGGGCCCACGAGCAGTACTTC,CASSSSGTGAHEQYF
TRBV6-5,many,TRBJ2-5,.,TGTGCCAGCAGTTACTTATATCTACAAGGACAAGAGACCCAGTACTTC,CASSYLYLQGQETQYF
TRBV11-1,many,TRBJ2-7,.,TGTGCCAGCAGCCCTATCGGGGGACTCCTATCCTACGAGCAGTACTTC,CASSPIGGLLSYEQYF
TRBV9,many,TRBJ2-2,.,TGTGCCAGCAGCGTGGGAACAGCCCCCACCGGGGAGCTGTTTTTT,CASSVGTAPTGELFF
TRBV28,many,TRBJ1-1,.,TGTGCCAGCAGGCAGGGAGAAGTCGTATTGTTGGGCACTGAAGCTTTCTTT,CASRQGEVVLLGTEAFF
TRBV19,few,TRBJ2-2,TRBD2,TGTGCCAGTAGTATTTGGGGGGGATGGAACACCGGGGAGCTGTTTTTT,CASSIWGGWNTGELFF
TRBV6-2/TRBV6-3,many,TRBJ1-1,.,TGTGCCAGCAGTTACCCGGCAGGATTGACGAACACTGAAGCTTTCTTT,CASSYPAGLTNTEAFF
TRBV6-5,few,TRBJ2-7,TRBD2,TGTGCCAGCAGTTGGGGAGCGGGAGGTATATACGAGCAGTACTTC,CASSWGAGGIYEQYF
TRBV28,many,TRBJ2-6,.,TGTGCCAGCAGCCCAAGGCTTCTGGGGGCCAACGTCCTGACTTTC,CASSPRLLGANVLTF
TRBV11-2,many,TRBJ2-7,.,TGTGCCAGCAGCTTAGTCCAGGGGAGGCGCGCCACCTACGAGCAGTACTTC,CASSLVQGRRATYEQYF